Listed here are 21 T cell receptor beta chains from one sample, sequenced in a study of blood T cell repertoires in COVID-19. The method was immunoSEQ multiplex PCR; TCRdb's version includes in-frame clones alone and lacks a portion of them. The sample lists 340,000 or so clones, 80% to 90% occurring once. The specimen sequenced was peripheral blood. These receptors were obtained from a man aged 30 to 39 with active or convalescent COVID-19.

This clone showed up just once. V gene TRBV7-9 combines with J gene TRBJ1-2, with TRBD1 matching over 12 bases. The CDR3 has 15 amino acids. V gave up 5 bases and J gave up 6 bases; unmatched junction bases: 7. CDR1 is SEHNR and CDR2 is FQNEAQ in the germline V gene (reference sequence). Here the CDR3 reads CASSTYRDRGHGYTF. In DNA, the CDR3 is TGTGCCAGCAGCACTTACCGGGACAGGGGGCATGGCTACACCTTC.

The chain has TRBV5-1 and TRBJ1-1; D gene uncertain. Germline assignment: CDR1 SGHRS and CDR2 YFSETQ. The V gene lost 0 bases and the J gene lost 3 bases, with 15 bases spanning the gap. This CDR3 is 16 amino acids long. The CDR3 DNA reads as TGCGCCAGCAGCTTGGGCGGAGGGCACGCGTACACTGAAGCTTTCTTT. This gives the protein CASSLGGGHAYTEAFF. The variable domain in full, with the rest retrieved from reference TRBV5-1 and TRBJ1-1, is KAGVTQTPRYLIKTRGQQVTLSCSPISGHRSVSWYQQTPGQGLQFLFEYFSETQRNKGNFPGRFSGRQFSNSRSEMNVSTLELGDSALYLCASSLGGGHAYTEAFFGQGTRLTVV.

The rearrangement links TRBV4-1 to TRBJ1-5, with D maybe TRBD1 (5 bases). Trimming pared 1 base from V and 5 bases from J, leaving 15 bases between. Germline V gene lookup returns CDR1 MGHRA and CDR2 YSYEKL. The CDR3 contains 16 residues. The CDR3 region is CASSQGFPGFYQPQHF. CDR3 DNA sequence: TGCGCCAGCAGCCAAGGTTTCCCAGGGTTCTATCAGCCCCAGCATTTT.

Points on this clone: The sample carries other DNA sequences with the same CDR3. The chain uses TRBV11-3 and TRBJ2-1; 9 positions agree with TRBD2. The CDR3 contains 15 residues. V was clipped by 1 base and J by 2 bases; unmatched bases: 0. The germline V gene has CDR1 SGHNT and CDR2 YENEEA. The CDR3 here is CASSLGLAAYNEQFF. In nucleotides, the CDR3 is TGTGCCAGCAGCTTAGGACTAGCGGCCTACAATGAGCAGTTCTTC. The entire variable domain, with the rest obtained from reference TRBV11-3 and TRBJ2-1, is as follows: EAGVVQSPRYKIIEKKQPVAFWCNPISGHNTLYWYLQNLGQGPELLIRYENEEAVDDSQLPKDRFSAERLKGVDSTLKIQPAELGDSAVYLCASSLGLAAYNEQFFGPGTRLTVL.

This chain connects TRBV6-5 to TRBJ2-2; the D is unclear. Trimming left V 4 bases short and J 8 bases short, with 8 bases between. This CDR3 is 12 amino acids long. Germline V CDR1 and CDR2: MNHEY, SVGAGI. The CDR3 loop is CASSFRVGELFF. CDR3 coding DNA: TGTGCCAGCAGTTTTCGGGTGGGGGAGCTGTTTTTT.

V usage is TRBV27 and J usage is TRBJ2-1; TRBD1 aligns across 7 bases. The CDR3 has 15 amino acids. With 3 bases clipped from V and 4 bases from J, the junction kept 6 bases outside the gene matches. Germline CDR1 MNHEY, CDR2 SMNVEV (reference sequence). CDR3 coding DNA: TGTGCCAGCAGTTTCCGGGACAGCCTATACAATGAGCAGTTCTTC. Translated: CASSFRDSLYNEQFF.

The chain combines TRBV3-1 (or the pseudogene TRBV3-2) with TRBJ2-1; TRBD2 agrees at 8 bases. The germline gives CDR1 LGHDT, CDR2 YNNKEL (reference sequence). V shed 10 bases and J 2 bases; nucleotides not matched to a gene: 4. The CDR3 has 13 residues. The CDR3 nucleotides are TGTGCCACTCGGGGGGGCACCTACAATGAGCAGTTCTTC. Amino acid sequence: CATRGGTYNEQFF.

V and J are TRBV4-2 and TRBJ2-3; perhaps TRBD1 as D (6 bases). V was clipped by 8 bases and J by 8 bases, with 11 bases between them. From germline, CDR1 is LGHNA and CDR2 YNFKEQ. The CDR3 loop spans 11 amino acids. Here the CDR3 DNA reads TGTGCCAGCTTAGCCAGGGGTACGCAGTATTTT. Its translation is CASLARGTQYF.

This chain connects TRBV3-1 (or the pseudogene TRBV3-2) to TRBJ2-7; 12 bases map to TRBD1. The CDR3 runs to 16 residues. Germline trimming cut 1 base from V and 5 bases from J; bases unmatched to any gene: 6. The germline gives CDR1 LGHDT, CDR2 YNNKEL (reference sequence). CDR3 in amino acids: CASSQGAGTGGDEQYF. CDR3 coding DNA: TGTGCCAGCAGCCAAGGCGCCGGGACAGGGGGCGACGAGCAGTACTTC.

V and J are TRBV21-1 and TRBJ1-6; whether TRBD1, the table's D call, matches the DNA was not checked. TRBV21-1 is flagged as a pseudogene. The CDR3 runs 13 residues. CDR3 loop: CASIGQTNSPLHF. DNA for the CDR3: TGTGCCAGCATCGGACAAACTAATTCACCCCTCCACTTT.

The rearrangement uses TRBV30 and TRBJ1-3; D not resolved. V was pared by 0 bases and J by 4 bases, with 7 bases between. CDR3 size: 13 residues. The V gene's germline CDR1 is GTSNPN and CDR2 SVGIG (reference sequence). Here the CDR3 DNA reads TGTGCCTGGAGTGTACAGTCAGGAAACACCATATATTTT. Protein sequence: CAWSVQSGNTIYF.

The V call is TRBV6-5, the J call TRBJ1-3; 9 positions match TRBD1. The CDR3 length is 15 residues. Germline CDR1 reads MNHEY; CDR2 reads SVGAGI. Unmatched junction bases numbered 8, after V lost 2 bases and J lost 9 bases. CDR3 sequence: CASSYPGQGSTTIYF. The CDR3 coding sequence is TGTGCCAGCAGTTACCCGGGACAGGGTAGTACCACCATATATTTT.

The gene calls are TRBV6-5 and TRBJ2-7; D unresolved. The CDR3 consists of 16 residues. Germline V gene lookup returns CDR1 MNHEY and CDR2 SVGAGI. V lost 0 bases to trimming and J lost 0 bases, with 12 bases between them. The chain's CDR3 is CASSYSRADRSYEQYF. The CDR3 coding sequence is TGTGCCAGCAGTTACTCACGTGCAGATCGCTCCTACGAGCAGTACTTC.

The chain employs TRBV10-3 and TRBJ2-4, with 10 nucleotides matching TRBD1. Germline V gene data show CDR1 as ENHRY and CDR2 as SYGVKD. The trim removed 4 bases at V and 2 bases at J, leaving 8 bases unmatched. This CDR3 has 17 amino acids. The CDR3 region has the DNA TGTGCCATCAGTGCTTCCACGGGACAGGGGACCAAAAACATTCAGTACTTC. As protein: CAISASTGQGTKNIQYF.

This clone is a singleton in its sample. This chain uses TRBV18 with TRBJ1-3, with 7 bases that match TRBD1. After removal of 3 bases from V and 9 bases from J, the junction contained 20 bases not matched to a gene. The CDR3 has 18 residues. The germline gives CDR1 KGHSH, CDR2 LQKENI. The CDR3 loop is CASSPGRTGTAAGGTIYF. The DNA of the CDR3 is TGTGCCAGCTCACCGGGGCGAACCGGGACAGCTGCGGGGGGCACCATATATTTT.

The rearrangement uses TRBV6-5 and TRBJ2-2; D is unclear. CDR1 is MNHEY, CDR2 SVGAGI, per germline. V dropped 10 bases and J dropped 3 bases, with 15 bases sitting between them. The CDR3 contains 14 residues. The DNA of the CDR3 is TGTGCCACCAGCCCCCCTTTTGACACCGGGGAGCTGTTTTTT. This sequence encodes CATSPPFDTGELFF.

The gene calls are TRBV3-1 (or the pseudogene TRBV3-2) and TRBJ2-7, with D uncertain. The CDR3 totals 13 residues. Germline lookup yields CDR1 LGHDT and CDR2 YNNKEL (reference sequence). V lost 4 bases, J lost 5 bases, and 12 bases lay in between. CDR3 nucleotide sequence: TGTGCCAGCAGCCCTTATAATATCGACGAGCAGTACTTC. Protein: CASSPYNIDEQYF.

The V gene is TRBV5-1, the J gene TRBJ2-3; 7 positions agree with TRBD2. This CDR3 has 16 residues. Germline V gene lookup returns CDR1 SGHRS and CDR2 YFSETQ. The J segment lost 2 bases and the V segment lost 0 bases, leaving 6 bases of the junction unmatched. CDR3 loop: CASSLEASGFTDTQYF. For the CDR3, the DNA is TGCGCCAGCAGCTTGGAGGCTAGCGGATTCACAGATACGCAGTATTTT.

The rearrangement uses TRBV27 and TRBJ2-7; TRBD2 agrees at 9 bases. CDR3 length: 16 amino acids. J gave up 0 bases and V 1 base, and 4 bases lay outside the gene matches. In germline, CDR1 is MNHEY, CDR2 SMNVEV (reference sequence). The CDR3 DNA reads TGTGCCAGCAGTTTATTGGTAGCGGGGGACTCCTACGAGCAGTACTTC. Protein sequence: CASSLLVAGDSYEQYF.

CDR3 amino acids: CASAPSIGTEAFF. The CDR3 region has the DNA TGTGCTAGTGCCCCGAGCATTGGCACTGAAGCTTTCTTT. The rearrangement links TRBV12-5 to TRBJ1-1, with unresolved D. Trimming shortened V by 7 bases and J by 4 bases, and 13 bases separated the two germline ends. The CDR3 runs to 13 residues. The germline gives CDR1 LGHNT, CDR2 FRNRAP.

This sequence joins TRBV5-4 and TRBJ2-1, with TRBD2 matching 10 bases. The CDR3 runs 18 residues. With V trimmed by 4 bases and J by 10 bases, 20 bases remained unmatched. Germline CDR1 SGHNT, CDR2 YYREEE (reference sequence). This CDR3 reads CASSALRAGGPQGEEQFF. The CDR3, as DNA: TGTGCCAGCAGCGCCCTAAGAGCGGGAGGGCCTCAAGGAGAGGAGCAGTTCTTC.